The rows below give T cell receptor beta chains drawn from one sample of a study of graft-versus-host responses after intestinal transplantation. The assay was immunoSEQ multiplex PCR, and TCRdb's table has in-frame clones only and misses some. The sample shows about 96,000 clones, about 93% of them seen only once. These receptors have no known antigen. Specimen: unstimulated CD4+ T cells sorted from spleen or lymph node cells, collected before intestinal transplant. The receptors were sampled from a human donor who received an intestinal transplant. Each CDR3 is given with its conserved first and last residue. Each record gives: clone size, J gene, V gene, D gene, CDR3 DNA, CDR3 protein. D genes are given only for firm matches. Clone size is given for some rows only: seen once, a few or many times, or a class if the clone is expanded.

-,TRBJ1-2,TRBV5-4,TRBD1,TGTGCCAGCAGCTATAGGGTGCACAGGGGTAGCGATGGCTACACCTTC,CASSYRVHRGSDGYTF
-,TRBJ1-1,TRBV7-7,-,TGTGCCAGCAGCCGAGACGCAGGGGCTGAAGCTTTCTTT,CASSRDAGAEAFF
-,TRBJ1-2,TRBV28,-,TGTGCCAGCAGGGAGAGGGTGGCCCGAACTAGGTATGGCTACACCTTC,CASRERVARTRYGYTF
-,TRBJ1-2,TRBV9,TRBD1,TGTGCCAGCAGCGTAGGTGCACAGGGGGGGTTTGGCTACACCTTC,CASSVGAQGGFGYTF
-,TRBJ2-7,TRBV10-3,-,TGTGCCATCAGTGAAATCGAGGCCTCCTCCTACGAGCAGTACTTC,CAISEIEASSYEQYF
-,TRBJ2-2,TRBV2,TRBD1,TGTGCCAGCACCGAAAGGACAGGGTTTTCCGGGGAGCTGTTTTTT,CASTERTGFSGELFF
-,TRBJ1-1,TRBV19,TRBD1,TGTGCCAGTAGTAGGACAGGGGGCACTGAAGCTTTCTTT,CASSRTGGTEAFF
-,TRBJ2-7,TRBV7-8,TRBD1,TGTGCCAGCAGCTTAGAAGGGGCCAGGGGGCTTTACGAGCAGTACTTC,CASSLEGARGLYEQYF
-,TRBJ2-1,TRBV11-2,TRBD2,TGTGCCAGCACTCGCGGGGGGGCGCGTCTGTATGAGCAGTTCTTC,CASTRGGARLYEQFF
-,TRBJ1-5,TRBV18,-,TGTGCCAGCTCACCACAATACGGGAGGAATCAGCCCCAGCATTTT,CASSPQYGRNQPQHF
once,TRBJ1-1,TRBV5-1,-,TGCGCCAGCAGCTTGGACAGACGACAGCTAACGAACACTGAAGCTTTCTTT,CASSLDRRQLTNTEAFF
once,TRBJ1-2,TRBV27,TRBD1,TGTCCCGGGACAGGGAATGTTTTGAACTATGGCTACACCTTC,CPGTGNVLNYGYTF
-,TRBJ2-7,TRBV21-1,-,TGTGCCAGCAGCACCCCCCGGGACAGGAAGGACGAGCAGTACTTC,CASSTPRDRKDEQYF
-,TRBJ2-1,TRBV5-4,-,TGTGCCAGCAGCCTACCCGGTCCTGAGGCCAATGAGCAGTTCTTC,CASSLPGPEANEQFF
-,TRBJ2-5,TRBV7-6,TRBD2,TGTGCCAGCAGCCTCAGACTAGCGAGAAGACTTCAAGAGACCCAGTACTTC,CASSLRLARRLQETQYF
-,TRBJ2-5,TRBV9,TRBD2,TGTGCCAGCAGCGCGGGACTAGCGGAAGAGACCCAGTACTTC,CASSAGLAEETQYF
once,TRBJ1-2,TRBV19,TRBD1,TGTGCCAGTAGTCTTCGGGACAGGCCCTATGGCTACACCTTC,CASSLRDRPYGYTF
-,TRBJ2-1,TRBV5-1,TRBD2,TGCGCCAGCAGCCCGAGGACTAGCGGGAGCTCCTACAATGAGCAGTTCTTC,CASSPRTSGSSYNEQFF
few,TRBJ1-4,TRBV6-1,TRBD1,TGTGCCAGCAAACCTGGGACAGGGGGCGATGAAAAACTGTTTTTT,CASKPGTGGDEKLFF
-,TRBJ2-5,TRBV11-3,TRBD1,TGTGCCAGCAGCTTAGGACAGGGAGAGACCCAGTACTTC,CASSLGQGETQYF
-,TRBJ2-3,TRBV15,-,TGTGCCACCAGCAGAGATAAGCGGCTCGGCACAGATACGCAGTATTTT,CATSRDKRLGTDTQYF
-,TRBJ2-7,TRBV18,-,TGTGCCAGCTCAGGCAACTACGAGCAGTACTTC,CASSGNYEQYF
-,TRBJ2-4,TRBV14,-,TGTGCCAGCAGCCAGGAGGGGGGGGCCAAAAACATTCAGTACTTC,CASSQEGGAKNIQYF
-,TRBJ1-6,TRBV11-2,-,TGTGCCAGCAGCTGGGTTTCGTGGGGAGATAATTCACCCCTCCACTTT,CASSWVSWGDNSPLHF
-,TRBJ2-5,TRBV18,TRBD1,TGTGCCAGCTCACTCGCGGGACAGGGGAATGGAGAGACCCAGTACTTC,CASSLAGQGNGETQYF
-,TRBJ1-5,TRBV7-2,-,TGTGCCAGCAGCTTAGCGCTGGCAGGGAATCAGCCCCAGCATTTT,CASSLALAGNQPQHF
-,TRBJ2-5,TRBV9,-,TGTGCCAGCCGTGGACAAGACCAAGAGACCCAGTACTTC,CASRGQDQETQYF
-,TRBJ2-5,TRBV5-1,-,TGCGCCAGCAGCCCGGAGACTCAAGAGACCCAGTACTTC,CASSPETQETQYF
-,TRBJ2-5,TRBV18,TRBD1,TGTGCCAGCTCTCCACAGGGGCAAGAGACCCAGTACTTC,CASSPQGQETQYF